This T cell receptor beta chain was profiled in a study of CD8+CD57+ T cells in acquired aplastic anemia. A remark on this clonotype: Antigen unknown.

Study-wide results and caveats: With respect to CD8+ Simpson's diversity, patients and controls did not differ significantly. Patients had around 30 CD8+ CDR3 sequences in common with controls (the shared set).

The germline V gene has CDR1 SGDLS and CDR2 YYNGEE. The V end was cut by 3 bases, the J end by 11 bases, with 23 bases between. The length of the CDR3 is 15 residues. Genomic DNA constituted the template upon which TCR beta VDJ and CDR3 profiling was performed. TCRdb recomputed calls from the reads with MiXCR, one row per CDR3 protein. The sample has 270,000 or so distinct CDR3 sequences, roughly 82% seen once; the top ten hold approximately 40%. Patients who underwent sequencing had shown CD8+CD57+ cell expansion by flow cytometry. The clonotype comes from a human donor with aplastic anemia. The rearrangement uses TRBV9 and TRBJ1-1, with a possible D match to TRBD1 (6 bases). Sequencing input: sorted CD4+, CD8+, or CD8+CD57+ T cells (not recorded which) from PBMCs. The CDR3 protein is CASSGEGGGNNTAFF. The CDR3 nucleotides read TGTGCCAGCAGCGGGGAGGGGGGAGGTAACAATACCGCTTTCTTT.